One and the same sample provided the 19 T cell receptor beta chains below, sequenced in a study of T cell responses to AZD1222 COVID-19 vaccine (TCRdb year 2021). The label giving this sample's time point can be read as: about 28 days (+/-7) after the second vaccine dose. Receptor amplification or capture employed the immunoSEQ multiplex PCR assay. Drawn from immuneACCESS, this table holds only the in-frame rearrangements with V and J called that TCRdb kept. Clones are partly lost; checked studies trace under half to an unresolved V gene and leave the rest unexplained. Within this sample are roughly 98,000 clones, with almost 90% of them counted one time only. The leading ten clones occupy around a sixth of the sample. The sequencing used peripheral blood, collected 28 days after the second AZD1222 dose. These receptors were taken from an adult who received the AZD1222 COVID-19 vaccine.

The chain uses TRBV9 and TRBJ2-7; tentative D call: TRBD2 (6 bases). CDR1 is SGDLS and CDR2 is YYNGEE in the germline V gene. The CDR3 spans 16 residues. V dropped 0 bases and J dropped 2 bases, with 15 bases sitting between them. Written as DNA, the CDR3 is TGTGCCAGCAGCGTAGGTGAGGCTAGCGTAACCTACGAGCAGTACTTC. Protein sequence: CASSVGEASVTYEQYF. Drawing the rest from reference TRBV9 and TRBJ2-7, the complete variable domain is DSGVTQTPKHLITATGQRVTLRCSPRSGDLSVYWYQQSLDQGLQFLIQYYNGEERAKGNILERFSAQQFPDLHSELNLSSLELGDSALYFCASSVGEASVTYEQYFGPGTRLTVT.

CDR3 sequence: CASPSSWYSDERGTDTQYF. The CDR3 DNA sequence: TGTGCCAGCCCCAGCAGCTGGTATAGCGACGAGAGGGGAACAGATACGCAGTATTTT. The V gene is TRBV7-6, the J gene TRBJ2-3, with D perhaps TRBD1 or TRBD2 (5 bases each). Deletions cut 8 bases from V and 3 bases from J, with 30 bases between. Germline assignment: CDR1 SGHVS and CDR2 FNYEAQ. This CDR3 is built from 19 residues.

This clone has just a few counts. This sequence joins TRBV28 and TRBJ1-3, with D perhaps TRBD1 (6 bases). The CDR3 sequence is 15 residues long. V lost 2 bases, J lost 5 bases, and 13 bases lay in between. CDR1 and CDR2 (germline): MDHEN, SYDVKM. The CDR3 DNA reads TGTGCCAGCAGTTTACAGTCAGGGGCTAGAAACACCATATATTTT. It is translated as CASSLQSGARNTIYF. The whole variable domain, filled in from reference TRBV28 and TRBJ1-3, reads DVKVTQSSRYLVKRTGEKVFLECVQDMDHENMFWYRQDPGLGLRLIYFSYDVKMKEKGDIPEGYSVSREKKERFSLILESASTNQTSMYLCASSLQSGARNTIYFGEGSWLTVV.

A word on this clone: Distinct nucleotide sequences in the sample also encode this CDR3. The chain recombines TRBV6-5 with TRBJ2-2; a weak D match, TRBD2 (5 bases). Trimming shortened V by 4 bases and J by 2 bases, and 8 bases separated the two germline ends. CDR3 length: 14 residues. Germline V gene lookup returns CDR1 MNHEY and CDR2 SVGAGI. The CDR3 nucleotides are TGTGCCAGCAGTTTGGACTCCAACACCGGGGAGCTGTTTTTT. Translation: CASSLDSNTGELFF.

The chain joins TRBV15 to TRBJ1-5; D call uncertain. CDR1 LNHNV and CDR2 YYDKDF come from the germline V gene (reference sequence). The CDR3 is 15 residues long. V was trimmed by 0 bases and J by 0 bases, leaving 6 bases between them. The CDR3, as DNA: TGTGCCACCAGCAGAGATAAGCTTAGCAATCAGCCCCAGCATTTT. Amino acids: CATSRDKLSNQPQHF.

In DNA form, the CDR3 reads TGCAGTGCTAGTCTAAAAATGACCTATGGCTACACCTTC. This translates into CSASLKMTYGYTF. The V and J genes are TRBV20-1 and TRBJ1-2; no reliable D call. The ends were cut back, 3 bases at V and 4 bases at J, with 12 bases in the middle. This CDR3 is built from 13 residues. CDR1 is DFQATT and CDR2 is SNEGSKA in the germline V gene (reference sequence).

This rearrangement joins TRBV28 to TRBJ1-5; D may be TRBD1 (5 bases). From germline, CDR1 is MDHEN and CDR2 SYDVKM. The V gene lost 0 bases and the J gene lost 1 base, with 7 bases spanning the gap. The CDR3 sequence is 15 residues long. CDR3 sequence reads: CASSLWGESNQPQHF. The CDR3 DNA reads TGTGCCAGCAGTTTATGGGGGGAGAGCAATCAGCCCCAGCATTTT. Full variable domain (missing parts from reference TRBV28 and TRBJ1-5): DVKVTQSSRYLVKRTGEKVFLECVQDMDHENMFWYRQDPGLGLRLIYFSYDVKMKEKGDIPEGYSVSREKKERFSLILESASTNQTSMYLCASSLWGESNQPQHFGDGTRLSIL.

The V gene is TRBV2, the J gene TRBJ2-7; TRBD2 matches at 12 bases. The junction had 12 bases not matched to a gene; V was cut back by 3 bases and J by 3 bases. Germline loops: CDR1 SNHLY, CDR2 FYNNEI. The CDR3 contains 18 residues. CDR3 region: CASSDGVLAGGVVYEQYF. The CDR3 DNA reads TGTGCCAGCAGTGATGGGGTCCTAGCGGGAGGGGTTGTCTACGAGCAGTACTTC.

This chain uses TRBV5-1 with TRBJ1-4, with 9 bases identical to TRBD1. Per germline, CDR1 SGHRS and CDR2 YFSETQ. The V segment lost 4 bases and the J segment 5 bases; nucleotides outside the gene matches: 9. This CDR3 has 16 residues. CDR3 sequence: CASSPGQGLANEKLFF. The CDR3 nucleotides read TGCGCCAGCAGCCCGGGACAGGGATTGGCGAATGAAAAACTGTTTTTT.

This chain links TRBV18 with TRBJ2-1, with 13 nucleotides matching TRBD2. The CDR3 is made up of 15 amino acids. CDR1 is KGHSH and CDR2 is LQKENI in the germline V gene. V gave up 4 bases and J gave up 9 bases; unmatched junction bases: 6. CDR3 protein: CASSLTSGGPSEQFF. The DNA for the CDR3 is TGTGCCAGCTCACTGACTAGCGGGGGGCCAAGTGAGCAGTTCTTC. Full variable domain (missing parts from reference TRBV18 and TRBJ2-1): NAGVMQNPRHLVRRRGQEARLRCSPMKGHSHVYWYRQLPEEGLKFMVYLQKENIIDESGMPKERFSAEFPKEGPSILRIQQVVRGDSAAYFCASSLTSGGPSEQFFGPGTRLTVL.

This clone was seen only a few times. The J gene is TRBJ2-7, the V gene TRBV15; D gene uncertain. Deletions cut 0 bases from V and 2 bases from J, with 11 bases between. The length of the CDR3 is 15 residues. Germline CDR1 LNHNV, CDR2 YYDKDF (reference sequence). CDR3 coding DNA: TGTGCCACCAGCAGAGACGACGGAACCACCTACGAGCAGTACTTC. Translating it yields CATSRDDGTTYEQYF.

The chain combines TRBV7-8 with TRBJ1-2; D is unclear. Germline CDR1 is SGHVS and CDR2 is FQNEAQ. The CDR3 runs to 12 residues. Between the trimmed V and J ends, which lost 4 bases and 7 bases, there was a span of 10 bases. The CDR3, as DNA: TGTGCCAGCAGCTCGGCCGCCGTTGGCTACACCTTC. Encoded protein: CASSSAAVGYTF.

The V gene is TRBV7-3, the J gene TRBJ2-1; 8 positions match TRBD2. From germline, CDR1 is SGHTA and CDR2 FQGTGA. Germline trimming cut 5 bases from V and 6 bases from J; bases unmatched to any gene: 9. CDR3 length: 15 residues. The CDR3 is CASSPPGLGGNEQFF. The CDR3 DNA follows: TGTGCCAGCAGCCCTCCGGGACTAGGAGGCAATGAGCAGTTCTTC.

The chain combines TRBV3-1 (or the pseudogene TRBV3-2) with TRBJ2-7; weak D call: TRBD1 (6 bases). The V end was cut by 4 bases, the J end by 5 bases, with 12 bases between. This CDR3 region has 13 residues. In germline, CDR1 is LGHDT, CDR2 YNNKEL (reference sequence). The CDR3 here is CASSLGQTDEQYF. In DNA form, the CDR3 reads TGTGCCAGCAGCCTAGGACAGACCGACGAGCAGTACTTC.

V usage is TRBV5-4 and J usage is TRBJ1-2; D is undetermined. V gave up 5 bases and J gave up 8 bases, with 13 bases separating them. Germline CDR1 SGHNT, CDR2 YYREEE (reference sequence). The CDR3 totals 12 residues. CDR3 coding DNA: TGTGCCAGCAGTCTCCCGGGCCGGGGCTACACCTTC. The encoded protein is CASSLPGRGYTF.

The CDR3 reads CASHLSSGRYEQYF. CDR3 sequence (DNA): TGTGCCAGCCACCTAAGTAGCGGACGCTACGAGCAGTACTTC. The chain is built from TRBV28 and TRBJ2-7; perhaps TRBD2 as D (6 bases). V was clipped by 8 bases and J by 3 bases, with 17 bases between them. The CDR3 totals 14 residues. Germline CDR1 and CDR2: MDHEN and SYDVKM.

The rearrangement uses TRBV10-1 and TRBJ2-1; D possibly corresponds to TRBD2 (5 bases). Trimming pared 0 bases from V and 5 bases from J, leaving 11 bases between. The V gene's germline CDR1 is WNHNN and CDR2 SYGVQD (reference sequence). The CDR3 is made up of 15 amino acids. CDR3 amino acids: CASSESGLNHNEQFF. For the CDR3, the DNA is TGCGCCAGCAGTGAGTCCGGACTTAACCACAATGAGCAGTTCTTC.

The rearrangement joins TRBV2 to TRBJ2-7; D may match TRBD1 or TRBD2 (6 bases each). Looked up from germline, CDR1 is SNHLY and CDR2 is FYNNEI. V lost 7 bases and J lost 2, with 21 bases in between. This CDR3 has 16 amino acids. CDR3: CASKGGQRRLTYEQYF. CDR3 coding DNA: TGTGCCAGCAAGGGGGGCCAGCGAAGACTAACCTACGAGCAGTACTTC.

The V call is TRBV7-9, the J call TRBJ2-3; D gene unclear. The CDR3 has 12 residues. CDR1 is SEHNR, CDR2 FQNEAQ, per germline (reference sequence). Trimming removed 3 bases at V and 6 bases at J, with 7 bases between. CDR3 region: CASSFAADTQYF. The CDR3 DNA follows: TGTGCCAGCAGCTTTGCCGCGGATACGCAGTATTTT.